These 14 T cell receptor beta chains share one sample of origin, sequenced in a study of Graves' ophthalmopathy and Graves' hyperthyroidism. TCR beta CDR3 amplification used RNA transcripts. After a first-round RT-PCR with HTBI primers, a second-round multiplex PCR was run. Via MiXCR, TCRdb re-called the multiplex PCR reads, giving one row per CDR3 protein. The sample has 650,000 to 900,000 distinct CDR3 sequences; around 40% are singletons. Sequencing input: peripheral blood. The receptor set was obtained from an adult man with Graves' ophthalmopathy.

A note on this clonotype: It may be a read error: a sequence one base away is much more abundant. J is TRBJ1-1 and V is TRBV11-1, with TRBD1 as a possible D gene (6 bases). The germline CDR1 and CDR2 sequences are SGHAT and FQDESV (reference sequence). This CDR3 comprises 14 residues. CDR3 DNA: TGTGCCAGCAGCTTAGTCGGGGGCAGCACTGAAGCTTTGTTT. Protein product: CASSLVGGSTEALF.

This clonotype was counted a few times. The chain combines TRBV20-1 with TRBJ2-7; 10 bases map to TRBD2. The CDR3 has 16 residues. Germline CDR1 is DFQATT and CDR2 is SNEGSKA (reference sequence). V lost 5 bases to trimming and J lost 3 bases; unmatched junction nucleotides: 13. CDR3 bases: TGCAGTGCTGACCCGAGAGGACTAGCGGCCGGCTACGAGCAGTACTTC. It translates to CSADPRGLAAGYEQYF.

As DNA, the CDR3 is TGTGCCAGCAGCGATGGGACTACCATCCCGATCGACGAGCAGTACTTC. The encoded protein is CASSDGTTIPIDEQYF. The chain links TRBV7-9 to TRBJ2-7, with 7 bases aligning to TRBD2. With V trimmed by 5 bases and J by 5 bases, 15 bases remained unmatched. Germline V gene sequence: CDR1 SEHNR, CDR2 FQNEAQ (reference sequence). The CDR3 is 16 amino acids. Full variable domain (missing parts from reference TRBV7-9 and TRBJ2-7): DTGVSQNPRHKITKRGQNVTFRCDPISEHNRLYWYRQTLGQGPEFLTYFQNEAQLEKSRLLSDRFSAERPKGSFSTLEIQRTEQGDSAMYLCASSDGTTIPIDEQYFGPGTRLTVT.

In this sample, this clonotype turned up a few times. The V gene is TRBV5-4, the J gene TRBJ1-1, with TRBD1 identical over 7 bases. The V gene's germline CDR1 is SGHNT and CDR2 YYREEE (reference sequence). The CDR3 runs to 15 residues. Trimming at V came to 4 bases and at J to 3 bases, leaving 9 bases not matched to a gene. The CDR3 DNA reads as TGTGCCAGCAGCCAGTCCCCCACAGGGGACACTGAAGCTTTCTTT. It is translated as CASSQSPTGDTEAFF.

In its sample, this clonotype was seen a few times. The chain carries TRBV30 and TRBJ2-7; D is perhaps TRBD1 (6 bases). The CDR3 has 13 residues. V was trimmed by 4 bases and J by 0 bases, leaving 10 bases between them. Germline V CDR1 and CDR2: GTSNPN, SVGIG (reference sequence). Here the CDR3 reads CAWNRDISYEQYF. The DNA for the CDR3 is TGTGCCTGGAACCGGGACATCTCCTACGAGCAGTACTTC.

There are a few counts of this clonotype. This rearrangement joins TRBV2 to TRBJ1-4; D gene ambiguous. Deletions cut 0 bases from V and 0 bases from J, with 14 bases between. Germline loops: CDR1 SNHLY, CDR2 FYNNEI. The CDR3 sequence is 18 residues long. The DNA for the CDR3 is TGTGCCAGCAGTGAAGCTAGGCACACACAGCCAACTAATGAAAAACTGTTTTTT. Protein product: CASSEARHTQPTNEKLFF. Supplemented by reference TRBV2 and TRBJ1-4, the full variable domain reads EPEVTQTPSHQVTQMGQEVILRCVPISNHLYFYWYRQILGQKVEFLVSFYNNEISEKSEIFDDQFSVERPDGSNFTLKIRSTKLEDSAMYFCASSEARHTQPTNEKLFFGSGTQLSVL.

With respect to this clonotype: This likely comes from a read error, as the CDR3 has no conserved phenylalanine or tryptophan at its end. Because the CDR3's place on the DNA is in doubt, the DNA is left out and the CDR3 is given as listed by TCRdb. The chain has TRBV25-1 and TRBJ1-1. Germline V gene lookup returns CDR1 MGHDK and CDR2 SYGVNS. 14 amino acids form the CDR3, both terminal residues included. The CDR3 here is CASSEFGEGTEAFS.

In this sample, this clonotype turned up many times. The V gene is TRBV19, the J gene TRBJ1-5; D gene unclear. In germline, CDR1 is LNHDA, CDR2 SQIVND (reference sequence). This CDR3 contains 16 residues. With 3 bases removed from V and 0 bases from J, the gap between germline ends came to 12 bases. The chain's CDR3 is CASSMRALGSNQPQHF. As DNA, the CDR3 is TGTGCCAGTAGTATGCGGGCACTGGGTAGCAATCAGCCCCAGCATTTT.

A single count supports this clonotype. The chain uses TRBV15 and TRBJ1-3; D is possibly TRBD1 (5 bases). Trimming took 3 bases from V and 0 from J, leaving 12 bases between them. The CDR3 is made up of 16 amino acids. In germline, CDR1 is LNHNV, CDR2 YYDKDF (reference sequence). The CDR3 coding sequence is TGTGCCACCAGCAGCCTGGGACCAAGCTCTGGAAACACCATATATTTT. This codes for CATSSLGPSSGNTIYF.

J is TRBJ2-2 and V is TRBV9, with 12 bases lining up with TRBD2. Germline-derived CDR1 and CDR2 are SGDLS and YYNGEE. CDR3 length: 16 residues. Germline trimming cut 0 bases from V and 6 bases from J; bases unmatched to any gene: 3. This chain's CDR3 is CASSVAPSGGAGELFF. Here the CDR3 DNA reads TGTGCCAGCAGCGTAGCCCCTAGCGGGGGGGCCGGGGAGCTGTTTTTT.

This clonotype was seen a few times. The CDR3: CASSFQGLGNSPLHF. As DNA, the CDR3 is TGTGCCAGCAGTTTTCAAGGATTGGGAAATTCACCCCTCCACTTT. The rearrangement links TRBV9 to TRBJ1-6, with D uncertain. Trimming shortened V by 5 bases and J by 7 bases, and 16 bases separated the two germline ends. This CDR3 comprises 15 residues. Germline lookup yields CDR1 SGDLS and CDR2 YYNGEE.

The chain couples TRBV19 to TRBJ2-2; D might be TRBD2 (5 bases). This CDR3 is built from 14 residues. The V gene lost 8 bases and the J gene lost 3 bases, with 13 bases spanning the gap. The germline V gene encodes CDR1 LNHDA and CDR2 SQIVND (reference sequence). The chain's CDR3 is CASGLTMDTGELFF. CDR3 coding DNA: TGTGCCAGTGGGTTGACTATGGACACCGGGGAGCTGTTTTTT.

The chain combines TRBV7-8 with TRBJ2-5; TRBD2 aligns across 9 bases. Germline trimming cut 5 bases from V and 5 bases from J; bases unmatched to any gene: 15. Looked up from germline, CDR1 is SGHVS and CDR2 is FQNEAQ. The CDR3 is 17 residues long. The CDR3 DNA sequence: TGTGCCAGCAGCCCTCTGGCGGGGGGGGCCCGATTGGAGACCCAGTACTTC. Its translation: CASSPLAGGARLETQYF.

As concerns this clonotype: One end of the junction varies from germline; a read error may be responsible. The chain recombines TRBV24-1 with TRBJ2-3; no firm D call. The CDR3 is 16 residues long. Germline V gives CDR1 KGHDR, CDR2 SFDVKD. CDR3 DNA sequence: TGTGCCATCAGTGATTTGCAAGGATTAGGTGCAGATACGCAGTATTTT. This codes for CAISDLQGLGADTQYF.